One sample yielded the 23 T cell receptor beta chains listed below, sequenced in a study of shared clonotypes between healthy human individuals. Some clones are missing from TCRdb's copy, which holds only in-frame ones; the method was immunoSEQ multiplex PCR. In the table there are millions of clones, 80% to 95% of which are singletons. Sequencing used naive CD4+ T cells from PBMCs. The subset here: CD45RA+ positively selected. The receptors here all came from a man between 18 and 35 years old in good health. Some clones in this sample may be carry-over from other donors' samples.

This clone occurred once. The V call is TRBV29-1, the J call TRBJ2-7; 7 bases match TRBD1. Germline trimming cut 1 base from V and 7 bases from J; bases unmatched to any gene: 7. The germline CDR1 and CDR2 sequences are SQVTM and ANQGSEA. The CDR3 is 13 residues long. The chain's CDR3 is CSVEVGGFGEQYF. CDR3 in DNA: TGCAGCGTTGAAGTAGGGGGCTTTGGAGAGCAGTACTTC.

The CDR3 DNA reads as TGTGCCAGCTTCGCGGGGCCCCTTGAAGCTTTCTTT. It translates to CASFAGPLEAFF. The V and J genes are TRBV28 and TRBJ1-1; D may be TRBD1 (5 bases). V was trimmed by 8 bases and J by 7 bases, leaving 14 bases between them. Germline-derived CDR1 and CDR2 are MDHEN and SYDVKM. The CDR3 runs 12 residues.

The J gene is TRBJ2-1, the V gene TRBV6-1; D call uncertain. The CDR3 sequence is 11 residues long. CDR1 and CDR2 from the germline V gene are MNHNS and SASEGT. V gave up 6 bases and J gave up 8 bases, with 8 bases separating them. The CDR3 region has the DNA TGTGCCAGCAGCCGAGTCTATGAGCAGTTCTTC. Amino acid sequence: CASSRVYEQFF.

This clone has more than one count but fewer than ten. This sequence joins TRBV21-1 and TRBJ2-1; the table assigns TRBD2, which was not confirmed against the DNA. TRBV21-1 is a documented pseudogene. CDR3 size: 13 residues. The CDR3 DNA follows: TGTGCCAGCAGCAACGGGAGCTACAATGAGCAGTTCTTC. It specifies CASSNGSYNEQFF.

This clone showed up just a few times. The gene calls are TRBV19 and TRBJ1-1; TRBD1 might be the D (5 bases). This CDR3 is 12 amino acids long. The germline V and J ends were trimmed by 6 bases and 8 bases, with 13 bases remaining between them. Per the germline V gene, CDR1 is LNHDA and CDR2 is SQIVND (reference sequence). The CDR3 spells CASRPLQGEAFF. As DNA, the CDR3 is TGTGCCAGTAGACCCCTTCAGGGAGAAGCTTTCTTT.

This rearrangement joins TRBV19 to TRBJ2-1; D possibly matches TRBD1 or TRBD2 (5 bases each). From germline, CDR1 is LNHDA and CDR2 SQIVND (reference sequence). The germline V and J ends were trimmed by 9 bases and 6 bases, with 21 bases remaining between them. The CDR3 has 15 residues. The CDR3 sequence: CASGGSGTPRNEQFF. CDR3 sequence (DNA): TGTGCCAGCGGCGGTTCAGGGACCCCTCGCAATGAGCAGTTCTTC.

The CDR3 loop reads CASSLGVGQGASGANVLTF. The CDR3 nucleotides read TGTGCCAGCAGCTTGGGGGTGGGACAGGGGGCGTCTGGGGCCAACGTCCTGACTTTC. The chain employs TRBV7-2 and TRBJ2-6; 12 bases are a match to TRBD1. CDR1 is SGHTA, CDR2 FQGNSA, per germline. CDR3 length: 19 amino acids. J gave up 1 base and V 3 bases, and 7 bases lay outside the gene matches.

The rearrangement joins TRBV7-9 to TRBJ2-5; the match to TRBD2 covers 7 bases. The CDR3 consists of 17 residues. CDR1 and CDR2 from the germline V gene are SEHNR and FQNEAQ (reference sequence). J lost 1 base, V lost 1 base, and 9 bases had no gene match. CDR3 loop: CASSLERGSRIQETQYF. In DNA, the CDR3 is TGTGCCAGCAGCTTAGAGCGGGGTTCTCGAATCCAAGAGACCCAGTACTTC. The full variable domain, with the rest looked up from reference TRBV7-9 and TRBJ2-5, is DTGVSQNPRHKITKRGQNVTFRCDPISEHNRLYWYRQTLGQGPEFLTYFQNEAQLEKSRLLSDRFSAERPKGSFSTLEIQRTEQGDSAMYLCASSLERGSRIQETQYFGPGTRLLVL.

The chain employs TRBV5-6 and TRBJ2-7; TRBD1 might be the D (6 bases). V was clipped by 3 bases and J by 4 bases, with 17 bases between them. This CDR3 is 15 amino acids long. Germline lookup yields CDR1 SGHDT and CDR2 YYEEEE. This CDR3 reads CASSSRGSNTYEQYF. In nucleotides, the CDR3 is TGTGCCAGCAGCTCCAGGGGCTCGAACACTTACGAGCAGTACTTC.

The chain joins TRBV5-1 to TRBJ2-7; 7 nucleotides agree with TRBD1. The V segment lost 0 bases and the J segment 2 bases; nucleotides outside the gene matches: 5. CDR1 and CDR2 (germline): SGHRS, YFSETQ. This CDR3 comprises 15 residues. The CDR3: CASSLGSDRPYEQYF. The CDR3 DNA reads TGCGCCAGCAGCTTGGGTTCGGACAGGCCCTACGAGCAGTACTTC.

This chain connects TRBV6-5 to TRBJ1-4, with D possibly being TRBD1 (5 bases). V lost 4 bases and J lost 4, with 10 bases in between. CDR1 and CDR2 from the germline V gene are MNHEY and SVGAGI. CDR3 length: 14 amino acids. CDR3 nucleotide sequence: TGTGCCAGCAGTTCCCCAGGGCTTAATGAAAAACTGTTTTTT. Translating gives CASSSPGLNEKLFF.

The chain has TRBV7-9 and TRBJ2-3; no clear D. The CDR3 totals 15 residues. The V end lost 3 bases, the J end lost 0 bases, and 10 bases lay between the germline ends. Germline V CDR1 and CDR2: SEHNR, FQNEAQ (reference sequence). The CDR3 bases are TGTGCCAGCAGCTTCCCCCGATTAAGCACAGATACGCAGTATTTT. Translated, it gives CASSFPRLSTDTQYF.

The chain combines TRBV6-5 with TRBJ2-7; the match to TRBD2 covers 10 bases. This CDR3 region has 16 residues. Germline V lookup: CDR1 MNHEY, CDR2 SVGAGI. Unmatched junction bases numbered 8, after V lost 2 bases and J lost 4 bases. The CDR3 region is CASSYVIAGGGYEQYF. DNA of the CDR3: TGTGCCAGCAGTTACGTGATAGCGGGAGGTGGATACGAGCAGTACTTC.

To note about this clone: This specimen includes other DNA sequences encoding the same CDR3. The gene calls are TRBV29-1 and TRBJ1-1; 9 nucleotides agree with TRBD1. Germline-derived CDR1 and CDR2 are SQVTM and ANQGSEA. J was trimmed by 0 bases and V by 6 bases; bases with no gene match: 5. This CDR3 spans 14 amino acids. This CDR3 is CSVGDRAVNTEAFF. In DNA form, the CDR3 reads TGCAGCGTGGGGGACAGGGCGGTGAACACTGAAGCTTTCTTT.

The chain employs TRBV7-2 and TRBJ1-5, with a possible D match to TRBD1 (5 bases). Trimming removed 5 bases at V and 0 bases at J, with 11 bases between. CDR3 length: 15 amino acids. CDR1 SGHTA and CDR2 FQGNSA come from the germline V gene. The CDR3 DNA is TGTGCCAGCAGCGTGGGGACCCTTAGCAATCAGCCCCAGCATTTT. Translating it yields CASSVGTLSNQPQHF.

The chain carries TRBV28 and TRBJ1-1; 9 positions match TRBD1. The V segment lost 2 bases and the J segment 1 base; nucleotides outside the gene matches: 8. Germline loops: CDR1 MDHEN, CDR2 SYDVKM. The CDR3 loop spans 17 amino acids. The CDR3 DNA is TGTGCCAGCAGTTTACTTGGGACAGGGCCCAAGAACACTGAAGCTTTCTTT. This translates into CASSLLGTGPKNTEAFF.

The chain has TRBV7-9 and TRBJ2-7; 9 positions agree with TRBD1. Losses at the gene ends were 3 bases for V and 3 bases for J; bases not matched to a gene: 3. The CDR3 consists of 14 residues. CDR1 and CDR2 from the germline V gene are SEHNR and FQNEAQ (reference sequence). CDR3 protein: CASSFGQGIYEQYF. The CDR3 region has the DNA TGTGCCAGCAGCTTCGGACAGGGGATCTACGAGCAGTACTTC.

The rearrangement uses TRBV29-1 and TRBJ2-7; 8 nucleotides align to TRBD1. The V segment lost 7 bases and the J segment 2 bases; nucleotides outside the gene matches: 10. The germline V gene encodes CDR1 SQVTM and CDR2 ANQGSEA. There are 14 residues in the CDR3. For the CDR3, the DNA is TGCAGCGCCCAACGGGCAGGGGGCCCCTACGAGCAGTACTTC. Translated, it gives CSAQRAGGPYEQYF.

This clone showed up just once. V gene TRBV11-3 combines with J gene TRBJ2-3, with a tentative D call TRBD1 (6 bases). Trimming left V 2 bases short and J 2 bases short, with 8 bases between. CDR3 length: 14 amino acids. Germline loops: CDR1 SGHNT, CDR2 YENEEA. The CDR3 bases are TGTGCCAGCAGCTTACAGGGGCACACAGATACGCAGTATTTT. Protein: CASSLQGHTDTQYF.

This clone has only one observation. Written as DNA, the CDR3 is TGTGCCAGCACCCCGACAGGGAATACACTCTATGGCTACACCTTC. Translating gives CASTPTGNTLYGYTF. The chain recombines TRBV5-5 with TRBJ1-2; TRBD1 matches at 7 bases. The CDR3 has 15 amino acids. V gave up 6 bases and J gave up 4 bases; unmatched junction bases: 12. Germline V gene lookup returns CDR1 SGHKS and CDR2 YYEKEE (reference sequence).

The chain has TRBV6-5 and TRBJ2-5; 10 bases agree with TRBD2. The J segment lost 2 bases and the V segment lost 7 bases, leaving 7 bases of the junction unmatched. The CDR3 is 15 amino acids. Per germline, CDR1 MNHEY and CDR2 SVGAGI. The CDR3: CASTFSGGDQETQYF. In nucleotides, the CDR3 is TGTGCCAGCACTTTCAGCGGGGGGGATCAAGAGACCCAGTACTTC.

This clone was counted only a few times. The sample holds other DNA sequences that translate to the same CDR3. The V gene is TRBV7-9, the J gene TRBJ1-1; D not certain. Trimming removed 5 bases from V and 4 bases from J, with 8 bases in between. The CDR3 length is 12 residues. CDR1 is SEHNR, CDR2 FQNEAQ, per germline (reference sequence). The CDR3 sequence is CASSLEVTEAFF. In DNA form, the CDR3 reads TGTGCCAGCAGCCTCGAAGTCACTGAAGCTTTCTTT.

The chain recombines TRBV5-1 with TRBJ2-3; D not resolved. This CDR3 has 16 amino acids. The ends were cut back, 0 bases at V and 5 bases at J, with 16 bases in the middle. CDR1 and CDR2 (germline): SGHRS, YFSETQ. CDR3 in amino acids: CASSLEGSGYGDTQYF. CDR3 coding DNA: TGCGCCAGCAGCTTGGAGGGAAGTGGGTATGGAGATACGCAGTATTTT.